Each of the 23 T cell receptor beta chains below was sequenced from the same sample in a study of vaccination and CD4 T cells after COVID-19. Treatment reported: approximately 10-day PBMC culture with coronavirus spike peptide pools or control peptides (ViraFEST assay). The antigens of these receptors remain unknown. Scientists ran DNA taken from cultured CD4+ T cells through the Oncomine TCR Beta short-read assay for sequencing. MiXCR, run by TCRdb on the PCR reads, gives a single entry per CDR3 protein. This table holds over 20,000 distinct CDR3 sequences, 45% to 60% found once. Sequencing was carried out using CD4+ T cells from blood, cultured in vitro. The source of these receptors is a human donor who had recovered from COVID-19.

This clonotype was detected only a few times. DNA for the CDR3: TGTGCCAGCAGTCTCGTGGGGAACACTGAAGCTTTCTTT. It translates to CASSLVGNTEAFF. The V and J genes are TRBV6-1 and TRBJ1-1; D remains ambiguous. Trimming pared 5 bases from V and 1 base from J, leaving 8 bases between. The CDR3 consists of 13 residues. The V gene's germline CDR1 is MNHNS and CDR2 SASEGT.

The rearrangement links TRBV15 to TRBJ2-7, with a weak D call TRBD2 (6 bases). The CDR3 runs 15 residues. The germline CDR1 and CDR2 sequences are LNHNV and YYDKDF (reference sequence). The ends were cut back, 1 base at V and 6 bases at J, with 16 bases in the middle. CDR3 amino acids: CATSRGTNLSPEQYF. The CDR3 nucleotides are TGTGCCACCAGCAGAGGGACTAACCTTAGCCCCGAGCAGTACTTC.

The chain joins TRBV28 to TRBJ1-4; D is unresolved. Germline CDR1 and CDR2: MDHEN and SYDVKM. The CDR3 extends over 14 amino acids. With 3 bases removed from V and 5 bases from J, the gap between germline ends came to 10 bases. CDR3 DNA: TGTGCCAGCAGTTTGGGTGGCACAAATGAAAAACTGTTTTTT. It codes for CASSLGGTNEKLFF.

V usage is TRBV21-1 and J usage is TRBJ1-1; the D call TRBD1 from the table was never checked on the DNA. TRBV21-1 constitutes a pseudogene. The CDR3 runs to 19 residues. CDR3 bases: TGTGCCAGCAGCAAAGTAGAATCGGGGGACCCCAAAAAGAACACTGAAGCTTTCTTT. This codes for CASSKVESGDPKKNTEAFF.

The chain has TRBV7-2 and TRBJ1-5, with no clear D. The CDR3 runs 13 residues. V was pared by 5 bases and J by 6 bases, with 11 bases between. Germline CDR1 reads SGHTA; CDR2 reads FQGNSA. The CDR3 DNA reads as TGTGCCAGCAGCCAGCAGCTGTCTCAGCCCCAGCATTTT. Translating it yields CASSQQLSQPQHF.

The rearrangement uses TRBV30 and TRBJ2-3; D is possibly TRBD2 (6 bases). The CDR3 covers 15 residues. The germline gives CDR1 GTSNPN, CDR2 SVGIG (reference sequence). V lost 0 bases and J lost 3, with 13 bases in between. CDR3 protein: CAWSVGGGGTDTQYF. The CDR3 region has the DNA TGTGCCTGGAGTGTAGGCGGCGGAGGGACAGATACGCAGTATTTT.

This clonotype is labeled as medium-sized. This rearrangement joins TRBV6-1 to TRBJ2-3, with 7 nucleotides matching TRBD1. CDR1 MNHNS and CDR2 SASEGT come from the germline V gene. The length of the CDR3 is 16 residues. The V and J ends lost 6 bases and 3 bases, in that order; junction bases with no gene match: 12. Here the CDR3 reads CASRLRPQGVTDTQYF. The CDR3 coding sequence is TGTGCCAGCAGGCTTCGCCCCCAGGGGGTAACAGATACGCAGTATTTT.

The chain has TRBV2 and TRBJ1-2, with a weak D call TRBD1 (5 bases). The V and J ends lost 3 bases and 4 bases respectively, with 9 bases between them. Germline V CDR1 and CDR2: SNHLY, FYNNEI. The CDR3 is 13 residues long. CDR3 sequence: CASSDQGTYGYTF. The CDR3 DNA reads TGTGCCAGCAGTGACCAGGGAACCTATGGCTACACCTTC.

V and J are TRBV29-1 and TRBJ1-1; D unclear. The CDR3 runs 13 residues. Germline V gene sequence: CDR1 SQVTM, CDR2 ANQGSEA. Trimming took off 7 bases at V and 5 bases at J, with 17 bases between the two ends. The CDR3 nucleotides are TGCAGCGCCCAAAACCCCGCTAATACTGAAGCTTTCTTT. This translates into CSAQNPANTEAFF.

The chain uses TRBV11-3 and TRBJ2-1; D possibly corresponds to TRBD1 (5 bases). The V and J ends lost 6 bases and 3 bases respectively, with 15 bases between them. CDR1 is SGHNT and CDR2 is YENEEA in the germline V gene. The CDR3 has 15 residues. CDR3 protein: CASSSDRRDYNEQFF. Here the CDR3 DNA reads TGTGCCAGCAGTTCCGACCGCAGGGACTACAATGAGCAGTTCTTC.

CDR3 amino acids: CASSLVGPGTGEYYGYTF. The CDR3 coding sequence is TGTGCCAGCAGCTTAGTTGGCCCGGGGACAGGAGAGTACTATGGCTACACCTTC. The rearrangement links TRBV7-2 to TRBJ1-2; 8 bases agree with TRBD1. This CDR3 region has 18 residues. CDR1 is SGHTA and CDR2 is FQGNSA in the germline V gene. V shed 1 base, J shed 3 bases, and the junction held 13 bases outside the gene matches.

This clonotype has only a few counts. The V and J genes are TRBV20-1 and TRBJ2-2, with 7 bases lining up with TRBD2. The V gene's germline CDR1 is DFQATT and CDR2 SNEGSKA (reference sequence). Trimming at V came to 0 bases and at J to 6 bases, leaving 10 bases not matched to a gene. CDR3 length equals 16 residues. The CDR3: CSARDPRAGVSGELFF. CDR3 in DNA: TGCAGTGCTAGAGATCCGAGGGCGGGAGTGTCCGGGGAGCTGTTTTTT.

The rearrangement joins TRBV4-2 to TRBJ2-1, with 14 bases lining up with TRBD2. The J segment lost 5 bases and the V segment lost 6 bases, leaving 6 bases of the junction unmatched. There are 16 residues in the CDR3. The germline gives CDR1 LGHNA, CDR2 YNFKEQ. CDR3 DNA sequence: TGTGCCAGCAGTCTTGGACTAGCGGGAGGAAACAATGAGCAGTTCTTC. It translates to CASSLGLAGGNNEQFF.

This chain connects TRBV4-1 to TRBJ2-7; the match to TRBD2 covers 12 bases. The CDR3 sequence is 14 residues long. The V and J ends lost 6 bases and 7 bases, in that order; junction bases with no gene match: 7. The germline gives CDR1 MGHRA, CDR2 YSYEKL. CDR3 sequence: CASSATSGSREQYF. The DNA for the CDR3 is TGCGCCAGCAGTGCGACTAGCGGGAGTCGGGAGCAGTACTTC.

The genes are TRBV5-8 and TRBJ1-6; possible D gene TRBD1, 5 bases. Germline V gene data show CDR1 as SGHTS and CDR2 as YDEGEE. The CDR3 extends over 14 amino acids. V lost 0 bases, J lost 7 bases, and 8 bases lay in between. Here the CDR3 DNA reads TGTGCCAGCAGCTTGGAAGGGGAGAATTCACCCCTCCACTTT. Amino acid sequence: CASSLEGENSPLHF. Complete variable domain (other parts from reference TRBV5-8 and TRBJ1-6): EAGVTQSPTHLIKTRGQQATLRCSPISGHTSVYWYQQALGLGLQFLLWYDEGEERNRGNFPPRFSGRQFPNYSSELNVNALELEDSALYLCASSLEGENSPLHFGNGTRLTVT.

The rearrangement uses TRBV20-1 and TRBJ2-2; TRBD2 aligns across 8 bases. The CDR3 has 14 amino acids. Per germline, CDR1 DFQATT and CDR2 SNEGSKA (reference sequence). Losses at the gene ends were 6 bases for V and 4 bases for J; bases not matched to a gene: 7. The chain's CDR3 is CSAPTSGSTGELFF. The CDR3 coding sequence is TGCAGTGCCCCGACCAGCGGGAGCACCGGGGAGCTGTTTTTT.

The gene calls are TRBV12-3 or TRBV12-4 and TRBJ2-6; D unclear. The CDR3 contains 13 residues. Trimming removed 2 bases from V and 1 base from J, with 0 bases in between. CDR3 nucleotide sequence: TGTGCCAGCAGTTTATCTGGGGCCAACGTCCTGACTTTC. Amino acid sequence: CASSLSGANVLTF.

The rearrangement uses TRBV10-3 and TRBJ2-3; 13 bases map to TRBD2. The CDR3 is made up of 18 amino acids. V lost 8 bases, J lost 0 bases, and 11 bases stayed unmatched. CDR1 and CDR2 (germline): ENHRY, SYGVKD. This chain's CDR3 is CAIRPGLAGLGSTDTQYF. For the CDR3, the DNA is TGTGCCATCCGACCGGGACTAGCGGGACTGGGGAGCACAGATACGCAGTATTTT.

The chain uses TRBV18 and TRBJ2-1, with 11 bases fitting TRBD2. From germline, CDR1 is KGHSH and CDR2 LQKENI. V lost 5 bases to trimming and J lost 6 bases; unmatched junction nucleotides: 9. The CDR3 spans 16 residues. The CDR3: CASSSQTSGKVNEQFF. Written as DNA, the CDR3 is TGTGCCAGCTCATCCCAGACTAGCGGGAAGGTCAATGAGCAGTTCTTC.

The genes are TRBV30 and TRBJ1-1; no clear D. Germline V gene data show CDR1 as GTSNPN and CDR2 as SVGIG (reference sequence). Trimming removed 3 bases from V and 0 bases from J, with 8 bases in between. The CDR3 runs 13 residues. In DNA, the CDR3 is TGTGCCTGGAGGCGGTTTATGAACACTGAAGCTTTCTTT. Protein: CAWRRFMNTEAFF.

The rearrangement links TRBV18 to TRBJ1-1, with D hard to call. V lost 3 bases and J 3 bases, leaving 14 bases between the germline ends. The CDR3 is made up of 15 amino acids. Per germline, CDR1 KGHSH and CDR2 LQKENI. As DNA, the CDR3 is TGTGCCAGCTCACCCGCTACCCAAGCTTACACTGAAGCTTTCTTT. This translates into CASSPATQAYTEAFF.

In its sample, this clonotype was seen a few times. The chain has TRBV2 and TRBJ1-2; tentatively, D is TRBD1 (5 bases). The germline gives CDR1 SNHLY, CDR2 FYNNEI. The CDR3 has 13 amino acids. With 5 bases removed from V and 8 bases from J, the gap between germline ends came to 15 bases. CDR3 sequence (DNA): TGTGCCAGCAGTCGACAGTGGACCGCCGGCTACACCTTC. It specifies CASSRQWTAGYTF.

The V and J genes are TRBV15 and TRBJ2-3; 9 bases match TRBD2. There are 17 residues in the CDR3. Per the germline V gene, CDR1 is LNHNV and CDR2 is YYDKDF (reference sequence). After removal of 1 base from V and 0 bases from J, the junction contained 5 bases not matched to a gene. The CDR3 sequence: CATSRALAGLSTDTQYF. The DNA for the CDR3 is TGTGCCACCAGCAGAGCACTAGCGGGCCTTAGCACAGATACGCAGTATTTT.